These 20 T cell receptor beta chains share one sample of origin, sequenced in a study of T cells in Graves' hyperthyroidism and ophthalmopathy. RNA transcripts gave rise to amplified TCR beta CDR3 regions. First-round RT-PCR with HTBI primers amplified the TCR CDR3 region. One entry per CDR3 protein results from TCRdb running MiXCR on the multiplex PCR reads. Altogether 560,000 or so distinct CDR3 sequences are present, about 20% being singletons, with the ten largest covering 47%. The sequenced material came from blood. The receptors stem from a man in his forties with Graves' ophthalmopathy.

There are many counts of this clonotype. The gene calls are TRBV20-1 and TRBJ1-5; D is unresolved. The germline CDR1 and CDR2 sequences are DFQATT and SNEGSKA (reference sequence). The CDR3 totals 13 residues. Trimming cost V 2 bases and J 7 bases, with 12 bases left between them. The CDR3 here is CSARLFRDQPQHF. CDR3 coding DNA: TGCAGTGCTAGACTCTTCCGTGACCAGCCCCAGCATTTT.

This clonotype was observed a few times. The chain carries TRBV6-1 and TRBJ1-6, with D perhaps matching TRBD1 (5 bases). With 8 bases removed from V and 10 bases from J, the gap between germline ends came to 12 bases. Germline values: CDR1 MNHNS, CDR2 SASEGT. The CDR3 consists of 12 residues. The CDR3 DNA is TGTGCCAGCGAGTACCCAGGGTCACCCCTCCACTTT. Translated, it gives CASEYPGSPLHF.

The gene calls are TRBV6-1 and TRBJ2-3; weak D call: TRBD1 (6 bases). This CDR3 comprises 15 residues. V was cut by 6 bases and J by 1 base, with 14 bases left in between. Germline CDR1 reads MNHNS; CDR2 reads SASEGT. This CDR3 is CASRFGQLGTDTQYF. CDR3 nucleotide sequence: TGTGCCAGCAGATTCGGACAGCTAGGCACAGATACGCAGTATTTT.

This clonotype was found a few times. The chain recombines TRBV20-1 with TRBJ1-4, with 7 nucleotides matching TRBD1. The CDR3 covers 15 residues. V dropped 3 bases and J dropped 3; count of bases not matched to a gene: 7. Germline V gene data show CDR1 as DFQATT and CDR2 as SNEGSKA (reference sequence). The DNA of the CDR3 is TGCAGTGCTAGCGCCGCAACAGGGGCTAATGAAAAACTGTTTTTT. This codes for CSASAATGANEKLFF.

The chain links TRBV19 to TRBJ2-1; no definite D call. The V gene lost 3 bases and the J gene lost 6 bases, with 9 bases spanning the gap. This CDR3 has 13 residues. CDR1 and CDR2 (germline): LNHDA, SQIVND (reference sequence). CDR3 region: CASSIFASNEQFF. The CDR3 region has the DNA TGTGCCAGTAGTATCTTTGCGAGCAATGAGCAGTTCTTC.

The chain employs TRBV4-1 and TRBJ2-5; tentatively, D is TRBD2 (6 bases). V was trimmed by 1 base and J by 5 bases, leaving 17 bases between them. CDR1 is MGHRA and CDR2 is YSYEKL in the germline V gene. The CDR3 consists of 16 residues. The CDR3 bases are TGCGCCAGCAGCCAAGTTGTCGTGGCGGGGCGGGAGACCCAGTACTTC. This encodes CASSQVVVAGRETQYF.

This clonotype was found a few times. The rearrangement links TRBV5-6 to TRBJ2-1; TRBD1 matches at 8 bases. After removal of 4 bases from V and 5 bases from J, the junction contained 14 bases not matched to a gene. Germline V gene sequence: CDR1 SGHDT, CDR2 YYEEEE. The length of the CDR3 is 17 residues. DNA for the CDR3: TGTGCCAGCAGCCGAGGGTCGGGGGACAGGTACCACAATGAGCAGTTCTTC. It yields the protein CASSRGSGDRYHNEQFF.

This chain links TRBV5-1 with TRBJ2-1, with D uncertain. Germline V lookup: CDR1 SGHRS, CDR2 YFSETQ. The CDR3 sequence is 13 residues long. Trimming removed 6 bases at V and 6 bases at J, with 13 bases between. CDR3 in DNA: TGCGCCAGCACCGGGTCCGGGCTCAATGAGCAGTTCTTC. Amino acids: CASTGSGLNEQFF.

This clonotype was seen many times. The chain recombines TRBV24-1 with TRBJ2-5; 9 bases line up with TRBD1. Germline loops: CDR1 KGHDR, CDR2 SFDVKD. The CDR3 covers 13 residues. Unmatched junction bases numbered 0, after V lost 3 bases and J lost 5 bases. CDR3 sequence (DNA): TGTGCCACCAGTGATACAGGGGGCGAGACCCAGTACTTC. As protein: CATSDTGGETQYF.

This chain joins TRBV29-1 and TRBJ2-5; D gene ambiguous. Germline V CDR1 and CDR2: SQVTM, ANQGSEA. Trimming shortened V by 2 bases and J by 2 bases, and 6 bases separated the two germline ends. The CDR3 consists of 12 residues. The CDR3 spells CSVEPAQETQYF. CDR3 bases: TGCAGCGTTGAACCAGCACAAGAGACCCAGTACTTC.

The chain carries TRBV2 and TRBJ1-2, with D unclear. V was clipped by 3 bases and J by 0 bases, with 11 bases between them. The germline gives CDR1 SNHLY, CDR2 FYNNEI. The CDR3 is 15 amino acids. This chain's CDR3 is CASSDGKRTNYGYTF. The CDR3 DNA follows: TGTGCCAGCAGTGATGGGAAACGGACTAACTATGGCTACACCTTC.

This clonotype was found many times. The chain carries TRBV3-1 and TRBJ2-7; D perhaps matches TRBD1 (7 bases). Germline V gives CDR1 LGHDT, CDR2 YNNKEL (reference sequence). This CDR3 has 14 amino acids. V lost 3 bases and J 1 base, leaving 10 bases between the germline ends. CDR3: CASSHQGGSYEQYF. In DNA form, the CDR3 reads TGTGCCAGCAGCCATCAGGGGGGTTCCTACGAGCAGTACTTC.

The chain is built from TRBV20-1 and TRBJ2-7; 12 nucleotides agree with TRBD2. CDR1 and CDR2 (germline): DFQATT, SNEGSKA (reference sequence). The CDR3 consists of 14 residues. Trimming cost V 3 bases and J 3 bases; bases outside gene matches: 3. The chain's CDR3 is CSASQTSGSYEQYF. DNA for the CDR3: TGCAGTGCTAGCCAGACTAGCGGGAGCTACGAGCAGTACTTC.

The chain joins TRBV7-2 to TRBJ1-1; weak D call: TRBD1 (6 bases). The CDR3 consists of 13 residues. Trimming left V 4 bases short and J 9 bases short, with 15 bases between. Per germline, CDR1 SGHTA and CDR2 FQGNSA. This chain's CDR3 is CASSSRRGTKAFF. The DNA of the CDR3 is TGTGCCAGCAGCTCACGCCGCGGGACAAAAGCTTTCTTT.

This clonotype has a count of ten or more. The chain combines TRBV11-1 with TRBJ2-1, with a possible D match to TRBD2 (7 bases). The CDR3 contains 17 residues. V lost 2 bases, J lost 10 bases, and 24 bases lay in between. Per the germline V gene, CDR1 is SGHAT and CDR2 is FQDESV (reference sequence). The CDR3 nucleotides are TGTGCCAGCAGCTTAAGGGGGGGTGGGGGCACCGTCTCCGAGCAGTTCTTC. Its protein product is CASSLRGGGGTVSEQFF. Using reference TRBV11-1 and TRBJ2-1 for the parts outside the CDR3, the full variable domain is EAEVAQSPRYKITEKSQAVAFWCDPISGHATLYWYRQILGQGPELLVQFQDESVVDDSQLPKDRFSAERLKGVDSTLKIQPAELGDSAMYLCASSLRGGGGTVSEQFFGPGTRLTVL.

The CDR3 is CAISESQVGNYGYTF. The DNA of the CDR3 is TGTGCCATCAGTGAGTCCCAAGTTGGAAACTATGGCTACACCTTC. The rearrangement uses TRBV10-3 and TRBJ1-2; D is undetermined. V was shortened by 0 bases and J by 2 bases, with 10 bases between the two germline ends. The CDR3 runs 15 residues. CDR1 is ENHRY, CDR2 SYGVKD, per germline.

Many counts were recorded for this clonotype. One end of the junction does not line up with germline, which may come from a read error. The CDR3 region is CASSPGQRTDTQYF. In nucleotides, the CDR3 is TGTGCCAGCAGCCCGGGACAGCGCACAGATACGCAGTATTTT. The chain couples TRBV5-1 to TRBJ2-3; 7 bases line up with TRBD1. Germline V gives CDR1 SGHRS, CDR2 YFSETQ. CDR3 length: 14 residues. Filled out from reference TRBV5-1 and TRBJ2-3, the complete variable domain reads KAGVTQTPRYLIKTRGQQVTLSCSPISGHRSVSWYQQTPGQGLQFLFEYFSETQRNKGNFPGRFSGRQFSNSRSEMNVSTLELGDSALYLCASSPGQRTDTQYFGPGTRLTVL.

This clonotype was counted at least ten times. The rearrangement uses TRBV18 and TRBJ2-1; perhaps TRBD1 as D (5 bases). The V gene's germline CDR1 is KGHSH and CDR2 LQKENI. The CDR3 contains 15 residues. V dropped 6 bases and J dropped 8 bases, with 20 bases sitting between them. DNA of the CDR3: TGTGCCAGCTCCCCTAGACAGAGAGCTGGGGATGAGCAGTTCTTC. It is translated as CASSPRQRAGDEQFF.

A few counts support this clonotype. The CDR3 DNA is TGTGCCAGCAGCCGCGGGACTAGCGGGGTCCGCACAGATACGCAGTATTTT. Its translation is CASSRGTSGVRTDTQYF. The rearrangement joins TRBV3-1 to TRBJ2-3, with TRBD2 matching 13 bases. Germline lookup yields CDR1 LGHDT and CDR2 YNNKEL (reference sequence). The CDR3 loop spans 17 amino acids. J gave up 1 base and V 4 bases, and 5 bases lay outside the gene matches.

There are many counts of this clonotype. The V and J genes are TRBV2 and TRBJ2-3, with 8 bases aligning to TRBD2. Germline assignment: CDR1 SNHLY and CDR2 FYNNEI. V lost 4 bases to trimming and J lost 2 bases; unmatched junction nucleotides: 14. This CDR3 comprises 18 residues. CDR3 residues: CASSGGAFSGANTDTQYF. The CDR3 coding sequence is TGTGCCAGCAGTGGAGGGGCCTTTAGCGGGGCAAACACAGATACGCAGTATTTT.